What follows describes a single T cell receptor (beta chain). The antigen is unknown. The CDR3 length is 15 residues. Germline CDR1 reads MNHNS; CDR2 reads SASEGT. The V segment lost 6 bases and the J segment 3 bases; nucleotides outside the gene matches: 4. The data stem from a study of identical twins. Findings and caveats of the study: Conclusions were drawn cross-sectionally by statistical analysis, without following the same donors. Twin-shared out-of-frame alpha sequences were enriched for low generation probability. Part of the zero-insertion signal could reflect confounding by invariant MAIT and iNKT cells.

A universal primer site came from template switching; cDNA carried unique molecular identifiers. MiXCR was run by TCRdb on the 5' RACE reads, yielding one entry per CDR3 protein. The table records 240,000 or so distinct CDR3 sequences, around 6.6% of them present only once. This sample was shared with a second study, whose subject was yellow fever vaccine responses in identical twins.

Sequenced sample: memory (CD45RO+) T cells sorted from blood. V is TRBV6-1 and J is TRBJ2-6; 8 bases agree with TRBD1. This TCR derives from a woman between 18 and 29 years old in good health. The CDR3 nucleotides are TGTGCCAGCAGAAGACAGGGGAGTGGGGCCAACGTCCTGACTTTC. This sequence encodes CASRRQGSGANVLTF.